Listed below are T cell receptor beta chains from one sample, sequenced in a study of cytomegalovirus exposure and HLA in healthy donors. The method was immunoSEQ multiplex PCR; TCRdb's version includes in-frame clones alone and lacks a portion of them. The sample includes roughly 99,000 clones, 82% of them seen just once. What was sequenced was PBMCs. These TCRs come from a man younger than 40 in good health and CMV-seropositive. Each CDR3 is given with its conserved first and last residue. D genes are given only for firm matches. Not all rows give a size; the values are once, few, many and, for expanded clones, a class.

v_call	j_call	clone_size	d_call	cdr3_aa	cdr3_nt
TRBV5-1	TRBJ1-4	-	-	CASSFNSFNEKLFF	TGCGCCAGCAGCTTCAACAGCTTCAATGAAAAACTGTTTTTT
TRBV11-3	TRBJ1-1	-	-	CASSLLGETEAFF	TGTGCCAGCAGCTTATTAGGAGAGACTGAAGCTTTCTTT
TRBV6-1	TRBJ1-1	-	-	CASSEQGSIAEAFF	TGTGCCAGCAGTGAACAGGGGTCTATCGCTGAAGCTTTCTTT
TRBV6-5	TRBJ2-7	once	TRBD1	CASSTGGPYEQYF	TGTGCCAGCAGTACAGGGGGTCCCTACGAGCAGTACTTC
TRBV5-4	TRBJ1-2	-	TRBD1	CASSFWTGANYGYTF	TGTGCCAGCAGCTTTTGGACAGGAGCTAACTATGGCTACACCTTC
TRBV9	TRBJ1-2	-	TRBD1	CASSDGTGDGYTF	TGTGCCAGCAGCGACGGGACAGGGGATGGCTACACCTTC
TRBV30	TRBJ1-1	-	TRBD1	CAWDRGADTEAFF	TGTGCCTGGGACAGGGGGGCGGACACTGAAGCTTTCTTT
TRBV11-3	TRBJ1-2	-	TRBD1	CASSERTGVGYTF	TGTGCCAGCAGCGAAAGGACAGGGGTTGGCTACACCTTC
TRBV9	TRBJ1-2	-	TRBD1	CASSPRTGDYGYTF	TGTGCCAGCAGCCCGCGGACAGGGGACTATGGCTACACCTTC
TRBV5-4	TRBJ1-1	-	TRBD1	CASSLTDRGPEAFF	TGTGCCAGCAGCTTGACGGACAGGGGGCCAGAAGCTTTCTTT
TRBV5-5	TRBJ2-3	-	TRBD1	CASSSGQGVLDTQYF	TGTGCCAGCAGCTCGGGACAGGGGGTATTAGATACGCAGTATTTT
TRBV13	TRBJ2-7	-	-	CASSLGPPSYEQYF	TGTGCCAGCAGCTTGGGGCCCCCTTCCTACGAGCAGTACTTC
TRBV11-2	TRBJ1-3	-	-	CASSLGAFSGNTIYF	TGTGCCAGCAGCTTAGGGGCCTTCTCTGGAAACACCATATATTTT
TRBV29-1	TRBJ1-1	-	-	CSVDRLNTEAFF	TGCAGCGTTGACAGATTGAACACTGAAGCTTTCTTT
TRBV18	TRBJ2-6	-	-	CASSPQGLGGANGLTF	TGTGCCAGCTCACCGCAGGGTCTTGGTGGGGCCAACGGCCTGACTTTC
TRBV5-6	TRBJ1-2	-	-	CASSARLRAHGYTF	TGTGCCAGCAGCGCAAGACTCCGCGCCCATGGCTACACCTTC
TRBV5-6	TRBJ2-2	-	-	CASTPIGAPIGELFF	TGTGCCAGCACCCCTATAGGGGCCCCCATCGGGGAGCTGTTTTTT
TRBV29-1	TRBJ1-2	-	-	CSVQDSTGDYGYTF	TGCAGCGTCCAAGACAGCACAGGAGATTATGGCTACACCTTC
TRBV11-3	TRBJ2-7	-	TRBD2	CASGPGGVSYEQYF	TGTGCCAGCGGCCCGGGGGGAGTCTCCTACGAGCAGTACTTC
TRBV30	TRBJ2-1	-	-	CAWTTVSGNEQFF	TGTGCCTGGACCACAGTCTCTGGCAATGAGCAGTTCTTC
TRBV10-3	TRBJ2-7	-	-	CASGGRGFSYEQYF	TGTGCCAGCGGAGGTAGGGGGTTCTCCTACGAGCAGTACTTC
TRBV6-1	TRBJ2-1	-	TRBD2	CASSEGRGGGSEQFF	TGTGCCAGCAGTGAAGGGCGGGGGGGCGGGAGTGAGCAGTTCTTC
TRBV19	TRBJ2-1	-	-	CASGWSGQSRLEQFF	TGTGCCAGTGGTTGGTCTGGACAGTCCCGTTTAGAGCAGTTCTTC
TRBV7-9	TRBJ1-1	-	-	CASSLGTARGFF	TGTGCCAGCAGCTTAGGGACAGCTCGGGGTTTCTTT
TRBV2	TRBJ1-2	few	TRBD1	CASSSGQRNGYTF	TGTGCCAGCAGCTCGGGACAGAGAAATGGCTACACCTTC
TRBV18	TRBJ1-1	-	TRBD1	CASSPGTGATEAFF	TGTGCCAGCTCACCTGGGACAGGGGCTACTGAAGCTTTCTTT
TRBV10-3	TRBJ2-3	-	TRBD2	CAISETIRRGLGESDTQYF	TGTGCCATCAGTGAGACCATTAGGCGGGGACTAGGAGAGTCAGATACGCAGTATTTT
TRBV25-1	TRBJ1-6	few	TRBD1	CASRGTENSPLHF	TGTGCCAGCAGGGGGACAGAGAATTCACCCCTCCACTTT
TRBV21-1	TRBJ2-7	-	-	CASRWGQGAYEQYF	-
TRBV18	TRBJ2-2	few	-	CASSPRTEGTGELFF	TGTGCCAGCTCACCTAGGACAGAGGGCACCGGGGAGCTGTTTTTT
TRBV5-1	TRBJ2-1	-	-	CASSPNRGAIVTYNEQFF	TGCGCCAGCAGCCCGAACCGGGGGGCGATAGTTACCTACAATGAGCAGTTCTTC
TRBV5-5	TRBJ2-5	-	-	CASSAEETPHLEQYF	TGTGCCAGCAGCGCAGAGGAAACCCCCCACTTAGAGCAGTACTTC
TRBV5-4	TRBJ1-2	-	-	CASSFDRNRNYGYTF	TGTGCCAGCAGCTTTGACAGAAATCGTAACTATGGCTACACCTTC
TRBV6-5	TRBJ1-2	-	TRBD1	CASSYFPTGHYGYTF	TGTGCCAGCAGTTATTTCCCGACAGGGCATTATGGCTACACCTTC
TRBV2	TRBJ2-3	-	TRBD1	CASSGRQGRTDTQYF	TGTGCCAGCAGTGGCCGACAGGGGAGGACAGATACGCAGTATTTT
TRBV25-1	TRBJ1-2	once	-	CASSGNRYGYTF	TGTGCCAGCAGTGGAAACAGATATGGCTACACCTTC
TRBV5-6	TRBJ1-2	-	TRBD1	CASKQGRGYGYTF	TGTGCCAGCAAACAGGGGAGAGGCTATGGCTACACCTTC
TRBV11-2	TRBJ2-1	-	TRBD2	CASNWGTSGVIYNEQFF	TGTGCCAGCAACTGGGGGACTAGCGGGGTAATCTACAATGAGCAGTTCTTC
TRBV21-1	TRBJ2-7	-	-	CASSKKYRESSYEQYF	TGTGCCAGCAGCAAAAAATACAGGGAAAGCTCCTACGAGCAGTACTTC